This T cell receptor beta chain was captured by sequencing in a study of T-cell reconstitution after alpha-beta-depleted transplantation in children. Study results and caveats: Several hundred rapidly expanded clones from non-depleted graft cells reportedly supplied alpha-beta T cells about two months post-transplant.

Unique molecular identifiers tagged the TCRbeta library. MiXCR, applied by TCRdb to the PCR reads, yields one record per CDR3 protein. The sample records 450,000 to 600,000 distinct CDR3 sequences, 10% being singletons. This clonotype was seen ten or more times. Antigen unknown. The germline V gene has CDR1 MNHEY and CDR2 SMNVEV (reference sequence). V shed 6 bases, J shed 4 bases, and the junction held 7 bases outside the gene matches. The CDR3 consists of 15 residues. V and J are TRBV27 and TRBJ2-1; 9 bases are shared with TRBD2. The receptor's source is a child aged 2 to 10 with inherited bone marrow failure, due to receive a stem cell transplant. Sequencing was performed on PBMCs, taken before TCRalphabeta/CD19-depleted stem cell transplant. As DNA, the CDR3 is TGTGCCAGCAGCCCGAGACTAGCGGATTACAATGAGCAGTTCTTC. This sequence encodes CASSPRLADYNEQFF.